Sequencing of this TCR beta chain was carried out in a study of chemoradiotherapy in HPV16-positive cancers. Generated by immunoSEQ multiplex PCR, the TCRdb table keeps only in-frame clones and is missing some. Of approximately 1,300 clones listed, roughly 80% are singletons. The CDR3 extends over 15 amino acids. CDR1 is MNHEY and CDR2 is SMNVEV in the germline V gene (reference sequence). J gave up 4 bases and V 5 bases, and 7 bases lay outside the gene matches. The receptor's source is a human donor with HPV-associated anogenital cancer. Sequenced material: tumor tissue, taken from a patient who underwent chemoradiotherapy. V gene TRBV27 combines with J gene TRBJ1-1, with 10 bases that match TRBD1. CDR3 sequence (DNA): TGTGCCAGCAGTCAATGGACAGGGGGTAGCACTGAAGCTTTCTTT. Protein product: CASSQWTGGSTEAFF.